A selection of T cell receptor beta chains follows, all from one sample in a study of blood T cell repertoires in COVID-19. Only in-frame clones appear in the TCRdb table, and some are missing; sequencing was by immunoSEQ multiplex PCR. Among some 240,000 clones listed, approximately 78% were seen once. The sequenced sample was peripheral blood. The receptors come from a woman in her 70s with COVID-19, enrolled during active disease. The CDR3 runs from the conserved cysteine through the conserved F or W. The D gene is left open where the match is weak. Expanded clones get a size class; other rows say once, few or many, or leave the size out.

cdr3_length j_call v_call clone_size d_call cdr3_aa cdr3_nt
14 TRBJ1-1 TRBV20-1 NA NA CSASPGARNTEAFF TGCAGTGCTAGTCCGGGAGCGAGAAACACTGAAGCTTTCTTT
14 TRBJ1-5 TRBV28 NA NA CATTKQGISQPQHF TGTGCCACCACGAAACAGGGTATTAGTCAGCCCCAGCATTTT
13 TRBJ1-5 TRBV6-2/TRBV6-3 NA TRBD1 CASRSLGDRGPAF TGTGCCAGCCGTTCATTAGGGGACAGGGGGCCAGCATTT
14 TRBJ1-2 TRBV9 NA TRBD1 CASSPQSGGYGYTF TGTGCCAGCAGCCCCCAATCAGGGGGGTATGGCTACACCTTC
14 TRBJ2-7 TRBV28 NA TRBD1 CASSVDRVPYEQYF TGTGCCAGCAGTGTGGACAGGGTTCCCTACGAGCAGTACTTC
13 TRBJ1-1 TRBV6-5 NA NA CASRKGQITEAFF TGTGCCAGCCGAAAAGGACAAATCACTGAAGCTTTCTTT
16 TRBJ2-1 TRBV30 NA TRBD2 CAWSAPLPGGNGEQFF TGTGCCTGGAGTGCACCCTTGCCGGGAGGCAACGGAGAGCAGTTCTTC
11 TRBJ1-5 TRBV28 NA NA CASYSNQPQHF TGTGCCAGTTATAGCAATCAGCCCCAGCATTTT
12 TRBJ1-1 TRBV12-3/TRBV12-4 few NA CASSSGGTEAFF TGTGCCAGCAGCTCCGGGGGAACTGAAGCTTTCTTT
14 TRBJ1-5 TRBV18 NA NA CASSSGPHNQPQHF TGTGCCAGCTCTAGCGGGCCCCACAATCAGCCCCAGCATTTT
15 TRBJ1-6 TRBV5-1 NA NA CASSLGGVNNSPLHF TGCGCCAGCAGCTTAGGAGGGGTCAATAATTCACCCCTCCACTTT
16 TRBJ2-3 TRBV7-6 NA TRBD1 CASSTGTGGRTDTQYF TGTGCCAGCAGCACTGGGACAGGGGGCCGAACAGATACGCAGTATTTT
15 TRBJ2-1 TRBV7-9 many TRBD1 CASSPRGQAYNEQFF TGTGCCAGCAGCCCCAGGGGACAGGCCTACAATGAGCAGTTCTTC
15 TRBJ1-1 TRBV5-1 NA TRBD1 CASSRGQGAVTEAFF TGCGCCAGCAGCAGAGGACAGGGGGCGGTCACTGAAGCTTTCTTT
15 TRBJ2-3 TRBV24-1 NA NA CATSVAGPGTDTQYF TGTGCCACCAGTGTGGCAGGTCCCGGCACAGATACGCAGTATTTT
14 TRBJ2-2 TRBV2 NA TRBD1 CASSGDRNTGELFF TGTGCCAGCAGTGGGGACAGGAACACCGGGGAGCTGTTTTTT
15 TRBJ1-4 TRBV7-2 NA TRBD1 CASRETGGGDEKLFF TGTGCCAGCAGAGAGACAGGGGGCGGGGATGAAAAACTGTTTTTT
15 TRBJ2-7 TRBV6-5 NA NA CASSYSNRVSYEQYF TGTGCCAGCAGTTACTCGAACAGGGTCTCGTACGAGCAGTACTTC
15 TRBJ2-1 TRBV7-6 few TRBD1 CASSFSGQGYNEQFF TGTGCCAGCAGCTTCTCGGGACAGGGCTACAATGAGCAGTTCTTC
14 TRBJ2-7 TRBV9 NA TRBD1 CASSVMDRGYEQYF TGTGCCAGCAGCGTAATGGACAGGGGCTACGAGCAGTACTTC